The 24 T cell receptor beta chains given below trace back to one sample, sequenced in a study of blood T cells in healthy people across ages. Primers used in a second PCR of about 7 to 12 cycles were a sample-barcoded 5' primer and a J-beta primer mix. From the 5' RACE reads, TCRdb called clonotypes with MiXCR, one entry per CDR3 protein. Here the sample spans about 380,000 distinct CDR3 sequences, approximately 52% being singletons. Sequencing input: blood. These receptors originate from a man aged 55-75 years in good health.

V gene TRBV4-3 combines with J gene TRBJ2-1; D is undetermined. The CDR3 runs 18 residues. The germline gives CDR1 LGHNA, CDR2 YSLEER. V was clipped by 0 bases and J by 0 bases, with 15 bases between them. CDR3 residues: CASSQDESLRISYNEQFF. Here the CDR3 DNA reads TGCGCCAGCAGCCAAGATGAAAGCTTACGGATCTCCTACAATGAGCAGTTCTTC.

The chain links TRBV5-6 to TRBJ2-7; TRBD1 matches 7 bases. The CDR3 contains 15 residues. Germline values: CDR1 SGHDT, CDR2 YYEEEE. V lost 2 bases and J lost 0; bases outside the gene matches: 5. CDR3 protein: CASSFQDRSSYEQYF. The DNA for the CDR3 is TGTGCCAGCAGCTTCCAGGACAGGAGCTCCTACGAGCAGTACTTC. Variable domain in full (rest from reference TRBV5-6 and TRBJ2-7): DAGVTQSPTHLIKTRGQQVTLRCSPKSGHDTVSWYQQALGQGPQFIFQYYEEEERQRGNFPDRFSGHQFPNYSSELNVNALLLGDSALYLCASSFQDRSSYEQYFGPGTRLTVT.

The rearrangement uses TRBV5-6 and TRBJ2-5, with TRBD1 matching over 12 bases. The CDR3 has 15 amino acids. With 2 bases clipped from V and 11 bases from J, the junction kept 10 bases outside the gene matches. CDR1 is SGHDT, CDR2 YYEEEE, per germline. The CDR3 nucleotides read TGTGCCAGCAGCTTACCCGGGACAGGGGGCCGGGAGCAGTACTTC. It is translated as CASSLPGTGGREQYF.

Ten or more counts support this clonotype. The chain has TRBV12-3 or TRBV12-4 and TRBJ2-5, with unresolved D. V gave up 1 base and J gave up 5 bases, with 2 bases separating them. The CDR3 consists of 11 residues. CDR3 bases: TGTGCCAGCAGTTTAGACGAGACCCAGTACTTC. This translates into CASSLDETQYF.

The chain has TRBV29-1 and TRBJ2-7; D perhaps matches TRBD2 (7 bases). Germline V lookup: CDR1 SQVTM, CDR2 ANQGSEA. CDR3 length: 13 amino acids. Trimming took 7 bases from V and 7 from J, leaving 20 bases between them. The CDR3, as DNA: TGCAGCGGGGGTGGGGGGGGCCTCAATGAGCAGTACTTC. As protein: CSGGGGGLNEQYF.

The rearrangement joins TRBV11-2 to TRBJ2-3, with D possibly TRBD1 on 5 matching bases. V was shortened by 4 bases and J by 6 bases, with 20 bases between the two germline ends. The germline V gene has CDR1 SGHAT and CDR2 FQNNGV. The CDR3 has 16 amino acids. The CDR3 reads CASSSQLGQGKDTQYF. In DNA, the CDR3 is TGTGCCAGCAGCTCCCAATTAGGGCAGGGAAAGGATACGCAGTATTTT.

The chain couples TRBV4-1 to TRBJ2-7; D unclear. V lost 1 base and J lost 3, with 7 bases in between. The CDR3 extends over 13 amino acids. The germline CDR1 and CDR2 sequences are MGHRA and YSYEKL. CDR3 in amino acids: CASSQGVFYEQYF. For the CDR3, the DNA is TGCGCCAGCAGCCAAGGGGTATTCTACGAGCAGTACTTC.

The sample holds a few counts of this clonotype. V and J are TRBV20-1 and TRBJ2-5, with 9 bases identical to TRBD2. The CDR3 covers 15 residues. The V gene end was trimmed by 5 bases and the J gene end by 5 bases; junction bases not matched to a gene: 12. CDR1 is DFQATT, CDR2 SNEGSKA, per germline (reference sequence). CDR3 protein: CSAWMAGGIQETQYF. The CDR3 bases are TGCAGTGCTTGGATGGCGGGGGGGATACAGGAGACCCAGTACTTC.

For this clonotype: With a much larger clone just one base away, this may be a read error. The V and J genes are TRBV7-2 and TRBJ2-7, with 9 bases lining up with TRBD2. Germline loops: CDR1 SGHTA, CDR2 FQGNSA. V was pared by 8 bases and J by 7 bases, with 12 bases of the junction left unmatched. The length of the CDR3 is 14 residues. The CDR3 sequence is CASGRIAGVGEQYF. CDR3 in DNA: TGTGCCAGCGGCAGGATAGCGGGAGTGGGGGAGCAGTACTTC.

The rearrangement uses TRBV18 and TRBJ2-5, with TRBD1 matching over 10 bases. CDR1 and CDR2 from the germline V gene are KGHSH and LQKENI. With 2 bases clipped from V and 1 base from J, the junction kept 7 bases outside the gene matches. This CDR3 has 17 residues. Written as DNA, the CDR3 is TGTGCCAGCTCACCAATAAGGGACAGGGGAATCCAAGAGACCCAGTACTTC. Protein sequence: CASSPIRDRGIQETQYF.

This clonotype was detected a few times. The chain uses TRBV7-2 and TRBJ2-3, with 7 bases that match TRBD2. V was clipped by 5 bases and J by 5 bases; unmatched bases: 10. There are 15 residues in the CDR3. The germline gives CDR1 SGHTA, CDR2 FQGNSA. The CDR3 here is CASSPLAGTIDTQYF. CDR3 nucleotides: TGTGCCAGCAGCCCGTTAGCGGGTACCATAGATACGCAGTATTTT.

The chain combines TRBV6-2 or TRBV6-3 with TRBJ2-5, with unresolved D. Per the germline V gene, CDR1 is MNHEY and CDR2 is SVGEGT. V lost 7 bases and J 3 bases, leaving 6 bases between the germline ends. The CDR3 covers 11 residues. CDR3 bases: TGTGCCAGCAACACGGAAGAGACCCAGTACTTC. This encodes CASNTEETQYF.

This clonotype was seen more than once but under ten times. V usage is TRBV28 and J usage is TRBJ1-2; 9 bases map to TRBD1. The junction had 5 bases not matched to a gene; V was cut back by 5 bases and J by 4 bases. Germline CDR1 MDHEN, CDR2 SYDVKM. The CDR3 spans 14 residues. The CDR3 region is CASSPLGQGYGYTF. In nucleotides, the CDR3 is TGTGCCAGCAGTCCTCTGGGACAGGGCTATGGCTACACCTTC.

This clonotype was seen only a few times. The chain has TRBV7-2 and TRBJ2-3; a possible D gene is TRBD2 (5 bases). Trimming removed 5 bases at V and 0 bases at J, with 15 bases between. The V gene's germline CDR1 is SGHTA and CDR2 FQGNSA. This CDR3 comprises 16 residues. The CDR3 region has the DNA TGTGCCAGCAGCCCCAGCCCCCGAGGGAGCACAGATACGCAGTATTTT. Its protein is CASSPSPRGSTDTQYF.

This clonotype was counted only a few times. The chain employs TRBV29-1 and TRBJ1-2; TRBD1 aligns across 9 bases. Germline V gives CDR1 SQVTM, CDR2 ANQGSEA. The V and J ends lost 4 bases and 4 bases, in that order; junction bases with no gene match: 4. The length of the CDR3 is 13 residues. CDR3 residues: CSVAGQGSYGYTF. The CDR3 coding sequence is TGCAGCGTTGCGGGACAGGGTAGCTATGGCTACACCTTC. The full variable domain, completed using reference TRBV29-1 and TRBJ1-2, is SAVISQKPSRDICQRGTSLTIQCQVDSQVTMMFWYRQQPGQSLTLIATANQGSEATYESGFVIDKFPISRPNLTFSTLTVSNMSPEDSSIYLCSVAGQGSYGYTFGSGTRLTVV.

The V and J genes are TRBV21-1 and TRBJ2-1; the table's D gene call, TRBD2, was not cross checked with the DNA. TRBV21-1 is deemed a pseudogene. This CDR3 comprises 16 residues. CDR3 coding DNA: TGTGCCAGCAGCATCGAGCGGGGGGCTAAATACAATGAGCGGTACTTC. It yields the protein CASSIERGAKYNERYF.

The chain couples TRBV10-1 to TRBJ2-7; tentative D call: TRBD1 (5 bases). The V gene's germline CDR1 is WNHNN and CDR2 SYGVQD (reference sequence). The CDR3 consists of 13 residues. Trimming took 3 bases from V and 4 from J, leaving 10 bases between them. The CDR3 DNA sequence: TGCGCCAGCAGTGAATCAGGGAAATACGAGCAGTACTTC. Protein sequence: CASSESGKYEQYF.

This clonotype was seen ten or more times. The chain has TRBV27 and TRBJ2-7; D remains ambiguous. This CDR3 has 13 residues. V lost 0 bases and J lost 7, with 10 bases in between. The germline gives CDR1 MNHEY, CDR2 SMNVEV (reference sequence). CDR3 nucleotides: TGTGCCAGCAGTTTATCTCCCAGAATGGAGCAGTACTTC. As protein: CASSLSPRMEQYF.

In DNA form, the CDR3 reads TGTGCCAGCAGCTTAGGCGGGAGCGGGGAGACCCAGTACTTC. It is translated as CASSLGGSGETQYF. The chain carries TRBV7-3 and TRBJ2-4; 7 bases fit TRBD2. The J call may be mistaken, given a closer DNA end match to TRBJ2-5. Germline-derived CDR1 and CDR2 are SGHTA and FQGTGA. The CDR3 extends over 14 amino acids.

The chain recombines TRBV2 with TRBJ2-7, with TRBD2 as a possible D gene (5 bases). Germline CDR1 SNHLY, CDR2 FYNNEI. Trimming left V 3 bases short and J 6 bases short, with 12 bases between. The CDR3 is 13 residues long. The CDR3 DNA reads TGTGCCAGCAGTGAGTTTGGAGCGGCCGAGCAGTACTTC. Translated: CASSEFGAAEQYF.

The chain carries TRBV28 and TRBJ1-2; 9 bases are a match to TRBD1. CDR3 size: 17 residues. Trimming cost V 5 bases and J 2 bases; bases outside gene matches: 12. From germline, CDR1 is MDHEN and CDR2 SYDVKM. DNA of the CDR3: TGTGCCAGCAGTCACGGGACAGGGAGAGAGGGAAACTATGGCTACACCTTC. Its protein is CASSHGTGREGNYGYTF.

V usage is TRBV19 and J usage is TRBJ2-5; 7 nucleotides line up with TRBD1. CDR1 is LNHDA and CDR2 is SQIVND in the germline V gene (reference sequence). Losses at the gene ends were 5 bases for V and 11 bases for J; bases not matched to a gene: 17. The CDR3 totals 15 residues. CDR3 sequence (DNA): TGTGCCAGTAGTCCCTCCGGGACAGCCTACAATGAGCAGTACTTC. It encodes CASSPSGTAYNEQYF. Combining the CDR3 with reference TRBV19 and TRBJ2-5 gives the whole variable domain DGGITQSPKYLFRKEGQNVTLSCEQNLNHDAMYWYRQDPGQGLRLIYYSQIVNDFQKGDIAEGYSVSREKKESFPLTVTSAQKNPTAFYLCASSPSGTAYNEQYFGPGTRLLVL.

V is TRBV6-5 and J is TRBJ2-3, with 9 bases matching TRBD2. Germline CDR1 MNHEY, CDR2 SVGAGI. J gave up 0 bases and V 4 bases, and 5 bases lay outside the gene matches. The CDR3 sequence is 16 residues long. The CDR3 loop reads CASSSGLAPSTDTQYF. The CDR3 DNA reads as TGTGCCAGCAGTTCCGGACTAGCGCCTAGCACAGATACGCAGTATTTT.

V and J are TRBV29-1 and TRBJ2-5, with D unclear. This CDR3 comprises 15 residues. V was pared by 3 bases and J by 0 bases, with 14 bases between. CDR1 is SQVTM and CDR2 is ANQGSEA in the germline V gene. CDR3 amino acids: CSVELFQGDQETQYF. CDR3 nucleotides: TGCAGCGTTGAGCTTTTCCAAGGCGACCAAGAGACCCAGTACTTC.